This is a list of T cell receptor beta chains from one sample in a study of molecular identifiers for immune sequencing clone quantification. TCRdb reprocessed the PCR reads with MiXCR, giving one entry per CDR3 protein. The table has 460,000 or so distinct CDR3 sequences, about a quarter seen once. The source material was naive CD8+ T cells from blood, with Jurkat cell RNA spiked in. The receptors come from a human donor in good health. Some libraries in this study had Jurkat cell RNA spiked in. Both conserved end residues are part of each CDR3. D genes are given only for firm matches. Only some rows state a clone size, as once, few, many or a class for expanded clones.

d_call | j_call | v_call | clone_size | cdr3_aa | cdr3_nt
TRBD1 | TRBJ1-2 | TRBV4-1 | many | CASSQERTGPGYTF | TGCGCCAGCAGCCAGGAGAGGACAGGGCCTGGCTACACCTTC
TRBD1 | TRBJ1-5 | TRBV4-3 | few | CASSQDGGTGGQPQHF | TGCGCCAGCAGCCAAGATGGTGGGACAGGGGGCCAGCCCCAGCATTTT
TRBD2 | TRBJ2-3 | TRBV7-9 | many | CASSSGTSGRLGTDTQYF | TGTGCCAGCAGCTCCGGGACTAGCGGGAGACTTGGCACAGATACGCAGTATTTT
. | TRBJ2-3 | TRBV4-2 | few | CASSQESGSTDTQYF | TGTGCCAGCAGCCAAGAAAGCGGTTCGACAGATACGCAGTATTTT
TRBD1 | TRBJ2-7 | TRBV13 | . | CASSSDREYEQYF | TGTGCCAGCAGCTCGGACAGGGAGTACGAGCAGTACTTC
TRBD1 | TRBJ2-7 | TRBV6-2/TRBV6-3 | . | CASSWGTGNEQYF | TGTGCCAGCAGTTGGGGGACAGGGAACGAGCAGTACTTC
. | TRBJ1-2 | TRBV6-1 | . | CASSDWQNYGHTF | TGTGCCAGCAGTGACTGGCAAAACTATGGCCACACCTTC
. | TRBJ2-1 | TRBV12-3/TRBV12-4 | . | CASSFWGANNEQFF | TGTGCCAGCAGTTTTTGGGGAGCTAACAATGAGCAGTTCTTC
. | TRBJ1-1 | TRBV4-1 | . | CASSQGRNAEAFF | TGCGCCAGCAGCCAAGGAAGAAACGCTGAAGCTTTCTTT
TRBD2 | TRBJ2-1 | TRBV7-2 | . | CASSSWTSGINEQFF | TGTGCCAGCAGCTCCTGGACTAGCGGGATTAATGAGCAGTTCTTC
. | TRBJ1-1 | TRBV7-9 | few | CASSLLSLPQAFF | TGTGCCAGCAGCTTACTAAGTCTTCCTCAAGCTTTCTTT
. | TRBJ2-3 | TRBV20-1 | . | CSAPTRDSVTDTQYF | TGCAGTGCCCCAACCAGGGACTCCGTGACTGATACGCAGTATTTT
TRBD1 | TRBJ2-7 | TRBV4-3 | many | CASSQDRTGTAAYEQYF | TGCGCCAGCAGCCAAGACCGCACCGGGACAGCTGCCTACGAGCAGTACTTC
. | TRBJ2-7 | TRBV28 | many | CASSLRGPAYEQYF | TGTGCCAGCAGTCTCCGAGGCCCTGCCTACGAGCAGTACTTC
TRBD1 | TRBJ1-1 | TRBV20-1 | . | CSADTGGTEAFF | TGCAGTGCTGATACAGGGGGCACTGAAGCTTTCTTT
. | TRBJ1-2 | TRBV20-1 | . | CSARPGRGELDYGYTF | TGCAGTGCCAGGCCCGGCAGGGGAGAGTTGGACTATGGCTACACCTTC
. | TRBJ2-5 | TRBV19 | many | CASSIPTGPYQETQYF | TGTGCCAGTAGTATCCCCACAGGGCCGTACCAAGAGACCCAGTACTTC
. | TRBJ2-2 | TRBV9 | . | CASSTTIGATGELFF | TGTGCCAGCAGCACAACTATAGGGGCTACCGGGGAGCTGTTTTTT
. | TRBJ2-7 | TRBV20-1 | many | CSASGDEQYF | TGCAGTGCTAGTGGGGACGAGCAGTACTTC
. | TRBJ2-7 | TRBV19 | few | CASGRQGPNEQYF | TGTGCCAGTGGTAGGCAGGGGCCCAACGAGCAGTACTTC
TRBD1 | TRBJ2-6 | TRBV7-9 | few | CASSARTGEGSGANVLTF | TGTGCCAGCAGCGCGCGGACAGGGGAAGGCTCTGGGGCCAACGTCCTGACTTTC
. | TRBJ2-7 | TRBV7-9 | . | CASSPAVRSEYEQYF | TGTGCCAGCAGCCCGGCCGTAAGATCAGAATACGAGCAGTACTTC